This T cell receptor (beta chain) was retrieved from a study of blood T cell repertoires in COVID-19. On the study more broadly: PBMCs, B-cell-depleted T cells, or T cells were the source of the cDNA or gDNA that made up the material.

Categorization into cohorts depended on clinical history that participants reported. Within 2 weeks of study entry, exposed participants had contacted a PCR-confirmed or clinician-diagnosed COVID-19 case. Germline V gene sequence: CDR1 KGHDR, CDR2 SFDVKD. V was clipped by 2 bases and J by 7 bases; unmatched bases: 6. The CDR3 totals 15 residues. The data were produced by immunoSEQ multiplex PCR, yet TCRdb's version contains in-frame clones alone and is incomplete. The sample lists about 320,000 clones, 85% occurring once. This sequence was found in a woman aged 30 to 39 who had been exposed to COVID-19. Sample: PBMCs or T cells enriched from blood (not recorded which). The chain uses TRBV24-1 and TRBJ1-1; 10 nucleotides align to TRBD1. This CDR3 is CATSDSTGTGDEAFF. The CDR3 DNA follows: TGTGCCACCAGTGATTCAACCGGGACAGGGGATGAAGCTTTCTTT.